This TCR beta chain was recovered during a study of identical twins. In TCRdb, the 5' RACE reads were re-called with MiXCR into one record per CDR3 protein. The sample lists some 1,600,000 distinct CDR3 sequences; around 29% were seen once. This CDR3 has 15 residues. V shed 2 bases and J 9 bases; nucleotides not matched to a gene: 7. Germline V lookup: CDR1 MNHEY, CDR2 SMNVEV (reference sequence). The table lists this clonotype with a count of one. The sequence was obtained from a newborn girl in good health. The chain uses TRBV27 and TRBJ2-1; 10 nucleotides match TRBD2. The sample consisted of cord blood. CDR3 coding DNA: TGTGCCAGCAGTTTACTTCTAGCGGGAGTGGGTGAGCAGTTCTTC. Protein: CASSLLLAGVGEQFF.